This paragraph covers one TCR beta chain sequence. What it recognizes is unknown. This specimen belongs to a study of OX40 agonist ivuxolimab in advanced cancers. Study-level background: The diagnoses of dose-escalation patients were hepatocellular carcinoma, melanoma, renal cell or head and neck cancer. Overall study findings and caveats: Nonresponders included some who also had low normalized T-cell clonal expansion. The CD4+ and CD8+ T cells in the blood had expanded clonally by week 6 at 0.1 to 3.0 mg/kg.

TCRdb's table, derived via immunoSEQ multiplex PCR, lists solely in-frame clones and lacks some. The repertoire holds about 69,000 clones, with roughly 87% as singletons. The sequence came from an adult with an advanced solid tumor such as melanoma, head and neck, liver or kidney cancer. The source material was CD4+ or CD8+ T cells sorted from blood, sampled in a trial of the OX40 agonist ivuxolimab.

CDR3 region: CAWSKASGSHEQFF. The CDR3 nucleotides read TGTGCCTGGAGCAAGGCTAGCGGGAGCCATGAGCAGTTCTTC. This sequence joins TRBV30 and TRBJ2-1, with 10 bases lining up with TRBD2. The CDR3 contains 14 residues. From germline, CDR1 is GTSNPN and CDR2 SVGIG (reference sequence). Trimming at V came to 3 bases and at J to 8 bases, leaving 7 bases not matched to a gene.